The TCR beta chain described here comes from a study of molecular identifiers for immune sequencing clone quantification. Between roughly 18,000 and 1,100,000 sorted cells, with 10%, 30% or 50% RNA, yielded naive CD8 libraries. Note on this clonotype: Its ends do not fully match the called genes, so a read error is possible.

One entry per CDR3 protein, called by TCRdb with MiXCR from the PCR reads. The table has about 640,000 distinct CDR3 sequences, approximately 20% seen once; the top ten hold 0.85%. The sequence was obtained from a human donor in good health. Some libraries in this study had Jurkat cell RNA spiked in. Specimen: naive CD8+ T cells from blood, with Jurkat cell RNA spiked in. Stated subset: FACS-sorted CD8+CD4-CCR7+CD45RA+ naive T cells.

Written as DNA, the CDR3 is TGTGCCAGCATTTACGCCGGGACTAGATTCCCCTACGAGCAGTACTTC. Protein sequence: CASIYAGTRFPYEQYF. V is TRBV6-5 and J is TRBJ2-7, with TRBD2 matching 8 bases. Germline loops: CDR1 MNHEY, CDR2 SVGAGI. The CDR3 is 16 residues long.